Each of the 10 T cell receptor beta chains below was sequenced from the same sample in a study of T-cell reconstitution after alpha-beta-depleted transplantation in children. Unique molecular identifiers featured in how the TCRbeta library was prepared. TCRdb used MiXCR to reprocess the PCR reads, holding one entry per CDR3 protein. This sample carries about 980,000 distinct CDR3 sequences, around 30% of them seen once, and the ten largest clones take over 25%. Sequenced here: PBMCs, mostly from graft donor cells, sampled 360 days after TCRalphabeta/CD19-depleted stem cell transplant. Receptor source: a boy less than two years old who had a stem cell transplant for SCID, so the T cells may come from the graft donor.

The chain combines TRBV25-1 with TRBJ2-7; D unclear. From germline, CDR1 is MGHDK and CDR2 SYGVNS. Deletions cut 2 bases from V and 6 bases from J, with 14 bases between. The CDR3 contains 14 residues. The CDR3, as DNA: TGTGCCAGCAGTGAAGTGATTGGAGCGCCCGAGCAGTACTTC. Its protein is CASSEVIGAPEQYF.

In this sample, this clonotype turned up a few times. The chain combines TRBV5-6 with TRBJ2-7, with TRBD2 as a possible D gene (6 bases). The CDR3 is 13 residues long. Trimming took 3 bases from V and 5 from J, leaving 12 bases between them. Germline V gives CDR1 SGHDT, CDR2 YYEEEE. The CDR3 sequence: CASSSTAGNEQYF. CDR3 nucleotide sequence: TGTGCCAGCAGCTCGACGGCGGGGAACGAGCAGTACTTC.

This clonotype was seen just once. CDR3 coding DNA: TGTGCCAGCAGCTCACCAGGTGAAAAACTGTTTTTT. Amino acids: CASSSPGEKLFF. The chain joins TRBV28 to TRBJ1-4; D remains ambiguous. The CDR3 covers 12 residues. Trimming pared 6 bases from V and 7 bases from J, leaving 9 bases between. CDR1 is MDHEN and CDR2 is SYDVKM in the germline V gene.

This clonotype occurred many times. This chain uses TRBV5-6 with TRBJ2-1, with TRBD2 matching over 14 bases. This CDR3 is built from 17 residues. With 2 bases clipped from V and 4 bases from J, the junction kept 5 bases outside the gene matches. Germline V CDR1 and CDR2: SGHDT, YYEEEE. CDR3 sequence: CASSLGLAGGQYNEQFF. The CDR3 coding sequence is TGTGCCAGCAGCTTAGGACTAGCGGGGGGCCAGTACAATGAGCAGTTCTTC. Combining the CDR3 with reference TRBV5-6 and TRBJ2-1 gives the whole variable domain DAGVTQSPTHLIKTRGQQVTLRCSPKSGHDTVSWYQQALGQGPQFIFQYYEEEERQRGNFPDRFSGHQFPNYSSELNVNALLLGDSALYLCASSLGLAGGQYNEQFFGPGTRLTVL.

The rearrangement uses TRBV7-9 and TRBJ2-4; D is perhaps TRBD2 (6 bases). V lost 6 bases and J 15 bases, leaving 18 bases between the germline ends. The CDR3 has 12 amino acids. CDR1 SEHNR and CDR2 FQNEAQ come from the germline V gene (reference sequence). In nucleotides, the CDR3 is TGTGCCAGCAGGGGACTTGCGGGGCCCAGGTACTTC. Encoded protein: CASRGLAGPRYF.

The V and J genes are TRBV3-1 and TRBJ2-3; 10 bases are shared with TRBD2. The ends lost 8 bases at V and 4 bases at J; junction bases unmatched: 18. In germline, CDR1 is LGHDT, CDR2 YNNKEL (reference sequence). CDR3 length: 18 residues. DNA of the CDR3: TGTGCCAGCGATAGAAGCGGGGGGGTGCCAATGAGCGCAGATACGCAGTATTTT. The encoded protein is CASDRSGGVPMSADTQYF.

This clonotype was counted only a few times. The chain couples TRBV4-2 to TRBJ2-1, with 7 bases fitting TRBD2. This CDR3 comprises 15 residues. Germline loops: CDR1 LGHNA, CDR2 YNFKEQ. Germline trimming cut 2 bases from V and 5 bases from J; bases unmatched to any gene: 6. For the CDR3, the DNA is TGTGCCAGCAGCCAACCCAGCGGGGATAACAATGAGCAGTTCTTC. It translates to CASSQPSGDNNEQFF.

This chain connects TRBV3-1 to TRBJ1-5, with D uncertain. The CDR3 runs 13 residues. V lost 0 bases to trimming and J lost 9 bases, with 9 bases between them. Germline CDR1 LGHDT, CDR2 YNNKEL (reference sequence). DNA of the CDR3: TGTGCCAGCAGCCAAGAAGGGTCGGCGCCCCAGCATTTT. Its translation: CASSQEGSAPQHF.

The CDR3 protein is CATSRPGSAYNEQFF. CDR3 in DNA: TGTGCCACCAGCAGGCCGGGGAGCGCCTACAATGAGCAGTTCTTC. The J gene is TRBJ2-1, the V gene TRBV15; TRBD2 might be the D (5 bases). V lost 3 bases, J lost 2 bases, and 11 bases lay in between. The CDR3 extends over 15 amino acids. Germline CDR1 and CDR2: LNHNV and YYDKDF (reference sequence).

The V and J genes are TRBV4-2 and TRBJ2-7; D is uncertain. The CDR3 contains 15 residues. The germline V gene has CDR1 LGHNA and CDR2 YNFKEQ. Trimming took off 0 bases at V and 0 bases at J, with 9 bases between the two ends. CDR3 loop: CASSQDRVRSYEQYF. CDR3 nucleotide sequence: TGTGCCAGCAGCCAAGATCGGGTCCGCTCCTACGAGCAGTACTTC.